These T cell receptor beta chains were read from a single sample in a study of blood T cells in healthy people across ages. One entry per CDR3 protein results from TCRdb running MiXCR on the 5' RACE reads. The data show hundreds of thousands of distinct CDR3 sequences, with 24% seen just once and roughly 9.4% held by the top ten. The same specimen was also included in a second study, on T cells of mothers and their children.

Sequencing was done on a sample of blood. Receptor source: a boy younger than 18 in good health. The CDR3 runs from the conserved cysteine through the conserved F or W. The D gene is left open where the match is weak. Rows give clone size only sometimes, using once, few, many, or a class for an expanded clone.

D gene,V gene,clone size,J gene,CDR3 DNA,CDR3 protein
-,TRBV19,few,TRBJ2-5,TGTGCCAGTAGTATAGAGGCAGGGCAAGAGACCCAGTACTTC,CASSIEAGQETQYF
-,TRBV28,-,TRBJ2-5,TGTGCCAGCAGTTTGGCCGCAGGCATTAGAGAGCAGTACTTC,CASSLAAGIREQYF
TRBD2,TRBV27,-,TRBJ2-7,TGTGCCAGCAGTTTCTTAGCTAGCGGCGGATACGAGCAGTACTTC,CASSFLASGGYEQYF
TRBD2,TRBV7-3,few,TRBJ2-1,TGTGCCAGCAGCTTATTGGGCGGGAGGGACGCCGGTGAGCAGTTCTTC,CASSLLGGRDAGEQFF
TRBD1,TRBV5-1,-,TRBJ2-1,TGCGCCAGCAGCTTACCGGGACAGAACAATGAGCAGTTCTTC,CASSLPGQNNEQFF
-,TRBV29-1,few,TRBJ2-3,TGCAGCGTTAACCGGGACTCCACAGATACGCAGTATTTT,CSVNRDSTDTQYF
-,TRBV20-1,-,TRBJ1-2,TGCAGTGCTAGTGATGCCCGAAGGGATGGCTACACCTTC,CSASDARRDGYTF
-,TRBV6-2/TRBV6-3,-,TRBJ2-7,TGTGCCAGCAGAACAAACCGGGACATAGCCTACGAGCAGTACTTC,CASRTNRDIAYEQYF
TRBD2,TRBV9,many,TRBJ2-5,TGTGCCAGCAGCTCTAGCGGGGCTCAAGAGACCCAGTACTTC,CASSSSGAQETQYF
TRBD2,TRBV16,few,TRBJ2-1,TGTGCCAGCAGCCCATTAGCGGGGGGGCTAAAACCGAGCTCCTACAATGAGCAGTTCTTC,CASSPLAGGLKPSSYNEQFF
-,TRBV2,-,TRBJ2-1,TGTGCCAGCAGTCAAGACAGGCTTTTATACTTC,CASSQDRLLYF
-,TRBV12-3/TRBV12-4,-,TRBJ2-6,TGTGCTAGCAGTTTAGTTAGAAGGGGGACCGCATCGAGAGGTGGGGCCAACGTCCTGACTTTC,CASSLVRRGTASRGGANVLTF
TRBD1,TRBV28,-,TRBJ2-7,TGTGCCAGCAGTCCATGGGACAGATCCTACGAGCAGTACTTC,CASSPWDRSYEQYF
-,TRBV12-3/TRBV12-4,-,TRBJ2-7,TGTGCCAGCAGTTTGGAGGGCTGGAGCTCCTACGAGCAGTACTTC,CASSLEGWSSYEQYF
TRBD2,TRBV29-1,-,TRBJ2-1,TGCAGCGTTGGGAGGACTAGCTCAAGCTCCTACAATGAGCAGTTCTTC,CSVGRTSSSSYNEQFF
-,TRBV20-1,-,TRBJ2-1,TGCAGTGCTACCTCACAGGTCCAGGAGCAGTTCTTC,CSATSQVQEQFF
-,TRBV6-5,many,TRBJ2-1,TGTGCCAGCAGTTTAAGTAGCTCCTACAATGAGCAGTTCTTC,CASSLSSSYNEQFF
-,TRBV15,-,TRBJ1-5,TGTGCCACCAGCAGAGGGGACCAGCCCCAGCATTTT,CATSRGDQPQHF
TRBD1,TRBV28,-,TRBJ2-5,TGTGCCAGCAGTTCCACCGACAGGGAAGAGACCCAGTACTTC,CASSSTDREETQYF
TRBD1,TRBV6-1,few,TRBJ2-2,TGTGCCAGCAGTGAAGCCGCCGGGACAGGGCTATCCGGGGAGCTGTTTTTT,CASSEAAGTGLSGELFF
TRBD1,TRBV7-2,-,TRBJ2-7,TGTGCCAGCAGCCCCGATTCGGGGACAGGGAGTTACGAGCAGTACTTC,CASSPDSGTGSYEQYF
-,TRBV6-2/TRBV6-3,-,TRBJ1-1,TGTGCCAGCAGTTACTCTTGGCGAGACACTGAAGCTTTCTTT,CASSYSWRDTEAFF
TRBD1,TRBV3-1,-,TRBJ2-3,TGTGCCAGCAGCCAAGATATCCCCGGGCAGGGGGCGTATGGGCCCTCAGATACGCAGTATTTT,CASSQDIPGQGAYGPSDTQYF
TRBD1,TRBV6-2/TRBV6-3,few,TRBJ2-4,TGTGCCAGCAGTTACCGCGCGGGGACAGGGGAAAACATTCAGTACTTC,CASSYRAGTGENIQYF
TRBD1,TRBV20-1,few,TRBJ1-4,TGCAGTGCTAGAAGAGGGACAGGAGTTAATGAAAAACTGTTTTTT,CSARRGTGVNEKLFF
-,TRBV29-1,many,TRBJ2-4,TGCAGCGTTAGTCAGACACTAGCCAAAAACATTCAGTACTTC,CSVSQTLAKNIQYF
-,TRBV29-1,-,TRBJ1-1,TGCAGCGTTGAAGGCTTGAGAGGGACTGAAGCTTTCTTT,CSVEGLRGTEAFF
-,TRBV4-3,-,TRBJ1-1,TGCGCCAGCAGCCAAGTTCGTCGGCGAGGGCCGGAAGCTTTCTTT,CASSQVRRRGPEAFF
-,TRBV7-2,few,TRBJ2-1,TGTGCCAGCACCCTTCAGGGCCCGGATGAGCAGTTCTTC,CASTLQGPDEQFF
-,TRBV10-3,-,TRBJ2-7,TGTGCCATCAGACGGACGGACTCCTACGAGCAGTACTTC,CAIRRTDSYEQYF
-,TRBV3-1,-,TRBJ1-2,TGTGCCAGCAGTCGCCGGGCACAAAGTGGCTACACCTTC,CASSRRAQSGYTF
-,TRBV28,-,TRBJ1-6,TGTGCCAGCAGTTTGGAGATCTCACCCCTCCACTTT,CASSLEISPLHF
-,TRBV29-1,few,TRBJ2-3,TGCAGCGTCCTCGGGCAGTCCACAGATACGCAGTATTTT,CSVLGQSTDTQYF
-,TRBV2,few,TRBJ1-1,TGTGCCAGCAGCCCAAACCGACAGACGAACACTGAAGCTTTCTTT,CASSPNRQTNTEAFF
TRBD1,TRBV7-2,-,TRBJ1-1,TGTGCCAGCAGCTTAGCGGGGAGACAGGGGAACACTGAAGCTTTCTTT,CASSLAGRQGNTEAFF
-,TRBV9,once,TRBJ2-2,TGTGCCAGCAGCGCCGCGACGGCCTCGAACACCGGGGAGCTGTTTTTT,CASSAATASNTGELFF
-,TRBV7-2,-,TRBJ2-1,TGTGCCAGCAGCCTGCCGGGTACGAGCTCCTACAATGAGCAGTTCTTC,CASSLPGTSSYNEQFF